A selection of T cell receptor beta chains follows, all from one sample in a study of shared clonotypes between healthy human individuals. Some clones are missing from TCRdb's copy, which holds only in-frame ones; the method was immunoSEQ multiplex PCR. This sample has over 2,000,000 clones, with 93% found just once. Input material: naive CD8+ T cells from PBMCs. All receptors come from a man between 18 and 29 years old in good health. Some clones in this sample may be carry-over from other donors' samples. Both conserved end residues are part of each CDR3. The order of the fields is J gene, clone size, V gene, D gene, CDR3 protein, CDR3 DNA. The D gene is left open where the match is weak. Clone size is stated in some rows and not others, as once, few, many or a class when expanded.

>TRBJ2-1|.|TRBV7-9|.
CASSHLAQEQFF
TGTGCCAGCAGTCATCTCGCCCAAGAGCAGTTCTTC
>TRBJ2-3|.|TRBV11-2|.
CASSSRDGWAFSTDTQYF
TGTGCCAGCAGCTCCCGCGATGGGTGGGCGTTTAGCACAGATACGCAGTATTTT
>TRBJ1-2|.|TRBV27|TRBD1
CASSLAGTANYGYTF
TGTGCCAGCAGTTTAGCCGGGACAGCTAACTATGGCTACACCTTC
>TRBJ2-3|.|TRBV27|TRBD2
CASSFRLAGVTDTQYF
TGTGCCAGCAGTTTCAGACTAGCGGGAGTAACAGATACGCAGTATTTT
>TRBJ2-1|.|TRBV6-5|.
CASRSDESSYNEQFF
TGTGCCAGCAGGAGCGATGAAAGCTCCTACAATGAGCAGTTCTTC
>TRBJ2-3|.|TRBV29-1|TRBD2
CSVDSGSTDTQYF
TGCAGCGTTGATAGCGGGAGCACAGATACGCAGTATTTT
>TRBJ2-5|.|TRBV27|TRBD1
CASSFVTGETQYF
TGTGCCAGCAGTTTCGTGACAGGGGAGACCCAGTACTTC
>TRBJ2-7|.|TRBV6-1|.
CASSERGRGRIFFYEQYF
TGTGCCAGCAGTGAACGCGGCAGGGGGAGGATCTTCTTCTACGAGCAGTACTTC
>TRBJ2-7|.|TRBV29-1|TRBD1
CSVTGTGAYEQYF
TGCAGCGTTACCGGGACAGGGGCCTACGAGCAGTACTTC
>TRBJ1-1|.|TRBV5-8|.
CASSLVGGASVPTEAFF
TGTGCCAGCAGCTTGGTTGGGGGGGCCTCAGTCCCCACTGAAGCTTTCTTT
>TRBJ1-2|.|TRBV29-1|TRBD1
CSAGTGGWYGYTF
TGCAGCGCCGGGACAGGGGGCTGGTATGGCTACACCTTC
>TRBJ2-1|.|TRBV2|.
CASIRGGGGPSYNEQFF
TGTGCCAGCATAAGGGGAGGGGGAGGGCCTTCCTACAATGAGCAGTTCTTC
>TRBJ1-1|.|TRBV19|.
CASSIIMNTEAFF
TGTGCCAGTAGTATTATTATGAACACTGAAGCTTTCTTT
>TRBJ2-1|.|TRBV29-1|TRBD2
CSVELAGGIRSYNEQFF
TGCAGCGTTGAGCTAGCGGGAGGAATTCGTTCCTACAATGAGCAGTTCTTC
>TRBJ2-7|.|TRBV15|.
CATSAPGERAYEQYF
TGTGCCACCAGCGCCCCAGGGGAAAGGGCCTACGAGCAGTACTTC
>TRBJ2-1|.|TRBV6-5|TRBD2
CASSAPGLAGVEQFF
TGTGCCAGCAGCGCGCCCGGACTAGCGGGAGTGGAGCAGTTCTTC
>TRBJ2-7|.|TRBV5-1|TRBD2
CASSSAPGLAGVEQYF
TGCGCCAGCAGCTCGGCCCCGGGACTAGCGGGGGTCGAGCAGTACTTC
>TRBJ1-3|.|TRBV9|TRBD1
CASSVVGTGRNTIYF
TGTGCCAGCAGCGTAGTCGGGACAGGGAGAAACACCATATATTTT
>TRBJ2-7|.|TRBV28|TRBD2
CASSLWPSGIPEQYF
TGTGCCAGCAGTTTATGGCCTAGCGGGATTCCCGAGCAGTACTTC
>TRBJ2-1|.|TRBV25-1|.
CASSGTVAYNEQFF
TGTGCCAGCAGTGGGACAGTTGCCTACAATGAGCAGTTCTTC
>TRBJ2-7|.|TRBV10-1|.
CASSDPPTGSEQYF
TGCGCCAGCAGTGACCCCCCGACGGGGTCGGAGCAGTACTTC
>TRBJ2-1|.|TRBV30|TRBD1
CAWSVLKGANEQFF
TGTGCCTGGAGTGTACTCAAGGGGGCAAATGAGCAGTTCTTC
>TRBJ1-1|.|TRBV7-2|.
CASSRTLYTEAFF
TGTGCCAGCAGCAGAACACTCTACACTGAAGCTTTCTTT
>TRBJ2-1|.|TRBV6-5|.
CASSFTPAPGYNEQFF
TGTGCCAGCAGTTTCACCCCTGCCCCGGGGTACAATGAGCAGTTCTTC
>TRBJ1-2|once|TRBV27|.
CASSYSINYGYTF
TGTGCCAGCAGTTACAGTATTAACTATGGCTACACCTTC
>TRBJ2-5|.|TRBV6-5|.
CASKTARTQYF
TGTGCCAGCAAGACGGCCAGGACCCAGTACTTC
>TRBJ2-5|.|TRBV27|.
CASRLRGGGETQYF
TGTGCCAGCAGACTAAGGGGGGGAGGGGAGACCCAGTACTTC
>TRBJ2-7|.|TRBV7-9|.
CASSLGDNGHEQYF
TGTGCCAGCAGCTTAGGGGACAACGGCCACGAGCAGTACTTC
>TRBJ2-2|.|TRBV7-9|.
CASSPQAGELFF
TGTGCCAGCAGCCCCCAGGCCGGGGAGCTGTTTTTT
>TRBJ2-2|once|TRBV27|TRBD1
CASRKTGRTGELFF
TGTGCCAGCAGAAAGACAGGGCGGACCGGGGAGCTGTTTTTT
>TRBJ2-3|.|TRBV2|.
CASGGGATDTQYF
TGTGCCAGCGGTGGGGGGGCCACAGATACGCAGTATTTT
>TRBJ2-1|.|TRBV7-9|TRBD2
CASSSRVGLVTHEQFF
TGTGCCAGCAGCTCCAGAGTCGGACTAGTCACCCATGAGCAGTTCTTC
>TRBJ1-1|.|TRBV4-2|.
CASSQEWGREGPGTEAFF
TGTGCCAGCAGCCAGGAATGGGGGAGGGAGGGCCCCGGCACTGAAGCTTTCTTT
>TRBJ2-1|.|TRBV9|.
CASSVATVLVGEQFF
TGTGCCAGCAGCGTAGCTACGGTACTAGTGGGTGAGCAGTTCTTC
>TRBJ1-2|.|TRBV5-6|TRBD1
CASSLAGTGGFYGYTF
TGTGCCAGCAGCTTGGCCGGTACAGGGGGCTTCTATGGCTACACCTTC
>TRBJ1-2|.|TRBV28|TRBD1
CASTQQGTNYGYTF
TGTGCCAGCACCCAACAGGGGACTAACTATGGCTACACCTTC
>TRBJ2-7|.|TRBV27|.
CASSSDRKTYEQYF
TGTGCCAGCAGTTCGGACAGAAAAACCTACGAGCAGTACTTC
>TRBJ2-1|.|TRBV28|TRBD2
CASSSGTSGSYEQFF
TGTGCCAGCAGTTCCGGGACTAGCGGGAGCTATGAGCAGTTCTTC
>TRBJ1-1|few|TRBV4-2|TRBD1
CASSQLTQGVTEAFF
TGTGCCAGCAGCCAACTGACGCAGGGGGTCACTGAAGCTTTCTTT
>TRBJ2-7|.|TRBV7-9|.
CASSLSPYEQYF
TGTGCCAGCAGCCTCTCACCCTACGAGCAGTACTTC
>TRBJ2-7|.|TRBV28|.
CASSLLGRGYEQYF
TGTGCCAGCAGTTTATTGGGCAGGGGTTACGAGCAGTACTTC
>TRBJ1-1|once|TRBV9|TRBD1
CASSVGQGYTEAFF
TGTGCCAGCAGCGTGGGACAGGGGTACACTGAAGCTTTCTTT
>TRBJ2-7|.|TRBV10-1|.
CASSEPHRWVWTYEQYF
TGCGCCAGCAGTGAGCCCCACCGGTGGGTATGGACCTACGAGCAGTACTTC
>TRBJ1-2|.|TRBV13|.
CASSLTGAYGYTF
TGTGCCAGCAGCCTTACAGGAGCCTATGGCTACACCTTC
>TRBJ1-1|once|TRBV27|.
CASSFRDMNTEAFF
TGTGCCAGCAGTTTTCGGGACATGAACACTGAAGCTTTCTTT
>TRBJ2-3|.|TRBV6-1|TRBD1
CASRPGTGGTDTQYF
TGTGCCAGCAGGCCCGGGACAGGGGGCACAGATACGCAGTATTTT
>TRBJ1-2|.|TRBV9|.
CASRDGNYGYTF
TGTGCCAGCCGGGACGGGAACTATGGCTACACCTTC
>TRBJ1-2|.|TRBV4-2|TRBD1
CASSQDRGLDGYTF
TGTGCCAGCAGCCAAGACAGGGGGCTGGATGGCTACACCTTC